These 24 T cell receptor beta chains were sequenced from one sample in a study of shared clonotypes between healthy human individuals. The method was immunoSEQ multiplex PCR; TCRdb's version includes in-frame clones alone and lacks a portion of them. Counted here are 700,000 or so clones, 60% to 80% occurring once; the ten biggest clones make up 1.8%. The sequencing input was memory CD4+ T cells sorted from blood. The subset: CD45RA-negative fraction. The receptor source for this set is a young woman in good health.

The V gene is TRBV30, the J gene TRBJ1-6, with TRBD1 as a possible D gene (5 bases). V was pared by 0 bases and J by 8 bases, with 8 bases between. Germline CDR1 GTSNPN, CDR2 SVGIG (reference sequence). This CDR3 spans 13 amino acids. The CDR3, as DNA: TGTGCCTGGAGTGTGATACAGGATTCACCCCTCCACTTT. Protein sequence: CAWSVIQDSPLHF.

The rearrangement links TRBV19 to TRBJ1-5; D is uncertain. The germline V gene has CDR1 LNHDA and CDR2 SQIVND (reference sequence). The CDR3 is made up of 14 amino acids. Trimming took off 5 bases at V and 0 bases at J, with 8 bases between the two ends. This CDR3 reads CASSDPSSNQPQHF. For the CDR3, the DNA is TGTGCCAGTAGTGATCCGTCTAGCAATCAGCCCCAGCATTTT. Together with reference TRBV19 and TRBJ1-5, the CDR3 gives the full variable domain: DGGITQSPKYLFRKEGQNVTLSCEQNLNHDAMYWYRQDPGQGLRLIYYSQIVNDFQKGDIAEGYSVSREKKESFPLTVTSAQKNPTAFYLCASSDPSSNQPQHFGDGTRLSIL.

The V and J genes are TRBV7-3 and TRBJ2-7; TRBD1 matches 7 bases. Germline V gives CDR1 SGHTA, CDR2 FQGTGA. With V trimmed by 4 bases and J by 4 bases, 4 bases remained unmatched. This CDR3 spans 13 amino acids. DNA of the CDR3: TGTGCCAGCAGCTACGGGACAGAGTACGAGCAGTACTTC. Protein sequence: CASSYGTEYEQYF.

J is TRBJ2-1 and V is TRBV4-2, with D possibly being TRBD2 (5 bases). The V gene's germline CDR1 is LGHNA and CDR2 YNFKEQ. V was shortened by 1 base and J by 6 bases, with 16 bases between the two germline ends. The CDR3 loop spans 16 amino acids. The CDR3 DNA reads TGTGCCAGCAGCCAAGCTTCCGCGGGCTCGGCCAATGAGCAGTTCTTC. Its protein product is CASSQASAGSANEQFF.

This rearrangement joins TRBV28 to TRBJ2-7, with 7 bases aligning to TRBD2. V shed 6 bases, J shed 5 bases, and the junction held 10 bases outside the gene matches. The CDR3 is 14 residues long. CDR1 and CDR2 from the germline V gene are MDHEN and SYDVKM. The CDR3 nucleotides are TGTGCCAGCAGCCGAAGCGGGGCTTCCAACGAGCAGTACTTC. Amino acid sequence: CASSRSGASNEQYF.

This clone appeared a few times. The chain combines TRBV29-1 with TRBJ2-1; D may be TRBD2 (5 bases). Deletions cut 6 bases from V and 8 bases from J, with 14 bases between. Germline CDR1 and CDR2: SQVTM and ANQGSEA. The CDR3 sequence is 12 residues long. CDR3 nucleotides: TGCAGCGTCGCGACTAAACGGGATGAGCAGTTCTTC. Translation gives CSVATKRDEQFF.

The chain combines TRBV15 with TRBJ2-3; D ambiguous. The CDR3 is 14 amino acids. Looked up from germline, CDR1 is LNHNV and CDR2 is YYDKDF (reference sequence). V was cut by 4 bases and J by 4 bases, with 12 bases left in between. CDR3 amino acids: CATSISYEADTQYF. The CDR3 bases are TGTGCCACCAGCATTTCGTATGAGGCAGATACGCAGTATTTT.

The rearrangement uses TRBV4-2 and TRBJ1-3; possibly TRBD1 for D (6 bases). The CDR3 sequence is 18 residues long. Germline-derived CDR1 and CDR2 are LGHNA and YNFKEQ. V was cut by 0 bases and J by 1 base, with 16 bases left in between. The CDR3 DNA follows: TGTGCCAGCAGCCAAGATCCGTGGCAGGGGACTTCTGGAAACACCATATATTTT. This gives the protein CASSQDPWQGTSGNTIYF.

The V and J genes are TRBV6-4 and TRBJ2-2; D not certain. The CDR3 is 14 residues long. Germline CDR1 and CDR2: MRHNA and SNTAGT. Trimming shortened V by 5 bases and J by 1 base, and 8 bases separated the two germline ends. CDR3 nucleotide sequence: TGTGCCAGCAGTTCACTTGGGAACACCGGGGAGCTGTTTTTT. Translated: CASSSLGNTGELFF.

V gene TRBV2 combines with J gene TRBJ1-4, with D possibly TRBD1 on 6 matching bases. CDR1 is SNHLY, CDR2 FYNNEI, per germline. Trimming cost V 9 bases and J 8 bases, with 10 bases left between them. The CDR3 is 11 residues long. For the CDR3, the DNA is TGTGCCAGAAGCCAGGGGGAAAAACTGTTTTTT. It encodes CARSQGEKLFF. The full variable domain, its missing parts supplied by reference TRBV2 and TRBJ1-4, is EPEVTQTPSHQVTQMGQEVILRCVPISNHLYFYWYRQILGQKVEFLVSFYNNEISEKSEIFDDQFSVERPDGSNFTLKIRSTKLEDSAMYFCARSQGEKLFFGSGTQLSVL.

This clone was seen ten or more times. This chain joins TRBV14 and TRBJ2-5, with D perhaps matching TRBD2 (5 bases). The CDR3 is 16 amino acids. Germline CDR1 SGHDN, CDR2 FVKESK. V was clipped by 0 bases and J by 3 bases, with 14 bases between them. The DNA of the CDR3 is TGTGCCAGCAGCCAAGATTGGGGAGCAGCTAAAGAGACCCAGTACTTC. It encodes CASSQDWGAAKETQYF. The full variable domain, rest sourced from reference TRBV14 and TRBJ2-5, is EAGVTQFPSHSVIEKGQTVTLRCDPISGHDNLYWYRRVMGKEIKFLLHFVKESKQDESGMPNNRFLAERTGGTYSTLKVQPAELEDSGVYFCASSQDWGAAKETQYFGPGTRLLVL.

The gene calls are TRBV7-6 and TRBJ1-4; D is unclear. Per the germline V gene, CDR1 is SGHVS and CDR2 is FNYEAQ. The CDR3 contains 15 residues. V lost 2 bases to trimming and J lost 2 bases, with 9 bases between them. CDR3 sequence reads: CASSLQPSTNEKLFF. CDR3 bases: TGTGCCAGCAGCTTACAGCCTTCCACTAATGAAAAACTGTTTTTT.

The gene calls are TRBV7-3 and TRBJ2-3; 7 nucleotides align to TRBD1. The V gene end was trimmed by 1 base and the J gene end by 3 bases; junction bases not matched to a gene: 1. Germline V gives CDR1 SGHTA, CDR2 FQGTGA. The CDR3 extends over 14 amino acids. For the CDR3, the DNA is TGTGCCAGCAGCTTAAACAGGGGTACAGATACGCAGTATTTT. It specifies CASSLNRGTDTQYF.

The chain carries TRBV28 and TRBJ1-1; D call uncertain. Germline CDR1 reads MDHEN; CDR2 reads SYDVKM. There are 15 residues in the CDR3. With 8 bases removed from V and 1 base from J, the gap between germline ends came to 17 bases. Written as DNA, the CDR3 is TGTGCCAGCGTGGATTACGGGAGGCGGAACACTGAAGCTTTCTTT. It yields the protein CASVDYGRRNTEAFF.

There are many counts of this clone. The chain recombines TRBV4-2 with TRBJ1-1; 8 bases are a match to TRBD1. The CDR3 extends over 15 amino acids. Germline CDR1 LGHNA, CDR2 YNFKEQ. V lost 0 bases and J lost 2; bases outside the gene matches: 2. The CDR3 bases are TGTGCCAGCAGCCAAGACAGGGGGCGAAACACTGAAGCTTTCTTT. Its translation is CASSQDRGRNTEAFF.

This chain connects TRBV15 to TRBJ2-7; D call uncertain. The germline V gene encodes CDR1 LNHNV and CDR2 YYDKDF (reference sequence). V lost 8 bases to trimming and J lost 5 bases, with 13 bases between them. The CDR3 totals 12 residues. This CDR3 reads CATSAFGNEQYF. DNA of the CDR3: TGTGCCACCTCAGCGTTTGGGAACGAGCAGTACTTC.

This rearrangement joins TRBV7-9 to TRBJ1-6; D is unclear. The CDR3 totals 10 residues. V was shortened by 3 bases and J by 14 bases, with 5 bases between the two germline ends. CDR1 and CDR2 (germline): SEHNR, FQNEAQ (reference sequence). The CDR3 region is CASSLEALHF. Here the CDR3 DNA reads TGTGCCAGCAGCTTGGAAGCCCTCCACTTT.

The CDR3 sequence is CASSRRQGAYEQYF. The CDR3 nucleotides read TGTGCCAGTAGTCGACGACAGGGGGCCTACGAGCAGTACTTC. The chain uses TRBV19 and TRBJ2-7, with 9 bases aligning to TRBD1. CDR1 LNHDA and CDR2 SQIVND come from the germline V gene (reference sequence). The CDR3 runs 14 residues. V shed 5 bases and J 2 bases; nucleotides not matched to a gene: 4.

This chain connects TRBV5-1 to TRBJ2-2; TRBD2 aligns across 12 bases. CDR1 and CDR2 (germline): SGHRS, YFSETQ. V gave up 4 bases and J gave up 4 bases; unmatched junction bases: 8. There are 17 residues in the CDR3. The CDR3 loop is CASSHQTSGSATGELFF. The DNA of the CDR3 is TGCGCCAGCAGCCACCAGACTAGCGGGAGTGCCACCGGGGAGCTGTTTTTT.

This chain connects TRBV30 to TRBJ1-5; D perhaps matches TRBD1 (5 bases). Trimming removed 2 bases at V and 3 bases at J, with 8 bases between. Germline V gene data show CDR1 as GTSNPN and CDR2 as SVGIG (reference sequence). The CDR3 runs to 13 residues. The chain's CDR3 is CAWSRGVNQPQHF. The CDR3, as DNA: TGTGCCTGGAGTCGGGGGGTCAATCAGCCCCAGCATTTT.

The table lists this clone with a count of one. The CDR3 protein is CASIMERGHNYGYTF. DNA of the CDR3: TGTGCCAGCATCATGGAACGGGGACACAACTATGGCTACACCTTC. The chain has TRBV6-6 and TRBJ1-2, with D possibly matching TRBD1 (6 bases). V was pared by 7 bases and J by 2 bases, with 17 bases between. The CDR3 has 15 residues. CDR1 MNHNY and CDR2 SVGAGI come from the germline V gene (reference sequence).

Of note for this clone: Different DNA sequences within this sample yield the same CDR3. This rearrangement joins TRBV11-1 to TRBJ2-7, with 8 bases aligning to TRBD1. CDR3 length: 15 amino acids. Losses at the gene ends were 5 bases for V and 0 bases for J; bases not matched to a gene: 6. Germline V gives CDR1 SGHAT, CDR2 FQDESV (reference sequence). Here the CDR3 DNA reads TGTGCCAGCAGCCCCCGACAGGGGCCCTCCTACGAGCAGTACTTC. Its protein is CASSPRQGPSYEQYF.

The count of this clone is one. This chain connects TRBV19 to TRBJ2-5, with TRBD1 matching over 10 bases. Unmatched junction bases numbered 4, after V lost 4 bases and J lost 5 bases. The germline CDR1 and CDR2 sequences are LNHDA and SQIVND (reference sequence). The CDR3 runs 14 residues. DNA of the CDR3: TGTGCCAGTAGTACCGTGACAGGGGGCGAGACCCAGTACTTC. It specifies CASSTVTGGETQYF.

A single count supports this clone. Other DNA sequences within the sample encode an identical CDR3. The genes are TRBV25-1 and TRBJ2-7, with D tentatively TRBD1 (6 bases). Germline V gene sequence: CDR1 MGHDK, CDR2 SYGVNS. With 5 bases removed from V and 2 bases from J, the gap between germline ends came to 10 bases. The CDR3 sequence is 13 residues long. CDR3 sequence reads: CASSRGQPYEQYF. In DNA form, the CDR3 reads TGTGCCAGCAGTCGAGGACAGCCCTACGAGCAGTACTTC.